This passage covers 32 T cell receptor beta chains from one sample sequenced in a study of blood T cell repertoires in COVID-19. The table came from immunoSEQ multiplex PCR; TCRdb's copy has only in-frame clones and leaves some out. Here the sample spans about 220,000 clones, about 79% being singletons. The sample consisted of peripheral blood. These receptor sequences come from a man aged 45 to 65 with active or convalescent COVID-19.

This clone was recorded a few times. V gene TRBV4-2 combines with J gene TRBJ1-5; maybe TRBD1 (5 bases). Germline-derived CDR1 and CDR2 are LGHNA and YNFKEQ. V was pared by 1 base and J by 4 bases, with 8 bases between. This CDR3 spans 14 amino acids. DNA of the CDR3: TGTGCCAGCAGCCAAGGGAGGGGTAATCAGCCCCAGCATTTT. Its protein product is CASSQGRGNQPQHF.

The chain uses TRBV4-1 and TRBJ1-2; weak D call: TRBD1 (5 bases). Germline loops: CDR1 MGHRA, CDR2 YSYEKL. Trimming took off 3 bases at V and 2 bases at J, with 22 bases between the two ends. The CDR3 extends over 18 amino acids. For the CDR3, the DNA is TGCGCCAGCAGCCAGCGATCCTTCGCATTACAGGCAAACTATGGCTACACCTTC. It specifies CASSQRSFALQANYGYTF.

The rearrangement links TRBV11-2 to TRBJ2-1, with TRBD1 as a possible D gene (5 bases). The germline V and J ends were trimmed by 6 bases and 3 bases, with 9 bases remaining between them. The CDR3 is made up of 13 amino acids. The germline V gene has CDR1 SGHAT and CDR2 FQNNGV. Here the CDR3 reads CASRGPGYNEQFF. The CDR3 bases are TGTGCCAGCAGGGGGCCGGGCTACAATGAGCAGTTCTTC.

J is TRBJ2-7 and V is TRBV4-1; TRBD1 is a possible D gene (5 bases). The germline gives CDR1 MGHRA, CDR2 YSYEKL. V was pared by 3 bases and J by 7 bases, with 13 bases between. The CDR3 spans 13 residues. CDR3 sequence: CASSQLGVGEQYF. DNA of the CDR3: TGCGCCAGCAGCCAGCTAGGGGTCGGGGAGCAGTACTTC.

CDR3 region: CATSDFRGAAGELFF. The CDR3 bases are TGTGCCACCAGTGATTTTCGGGGGGCCGCCGGGGAGCTGTTTTTT. This chain links TRBV24-1 with TRBJ2-2; tentatively, D is TRBD2 (7 bases). This CDR3 has 15 amino acids. The germline V gene encodes CDR1 KGHDR and CDR2 SFDVKD. Deletions cut 1 base from V and 6 bases from J, with 11 bases between.

The rearrangement uses TRBV7-9 and TRBJ1-6, with TRBD1 matching over 8 bases. Germline V CDR1 and CDR2: SEHNR, FQNEAQ (reference sequence). V dropped 2 bases and J dropped 7; count of bases not matched to a gene: 4. There are 15 residues in the CDR3. This CDR3 is CASSLWTGRNSPLHF. Here the CDR3 DNA reads TGTGCCAGCAGCTTATGGACAGGGAGAAATTCACCCCTCCACTTT.

This chain joins TRBV5-5 and TRBJ2-5; 10 bases line up with TRBD2. CDR1 is SGHKS, CDR2 YYEKEE, per germline (reference sequence). The CDR3 runs 15 residues. V lost 4 bases to trimming and J lost 5 bases; unmatched junction nucleotides: 8. Here the CDR3 reads CASSGLAGGLETQYF. The CDR3 region has the DNA TGTGCCAGCAGCGGTTTAGCGGGAGGTTTGGAGACCCAGTACTTC.

The chain combines TRBV7-9 with TRBJ2-5, with 8 bases identical to TRBD2. The germline CDR1 and CDR2 sequences are SEHNR and FQNEAQ (reference sequence). J lost 5 bases, V lost 4 bases, and 9 bases had no gene match. The CDR3 loop spans 15 amino acids. The CDR3 loop reads CASSSLAERGETQYF. CDR3 in DNA: TGTGCCAGCAGCTCACTAGCGGAGCGGGGGGAGACCCAGTACTTC.

V gene TRBV6-4 combines with J gene TRBJ2-7, with D maybe TRBD1 (6 bases). CDR1 and CDR2 (germline): MRHNA, SNTAGT. CDR3 length equals 19 residues. The V end lost 6 bases, the J end lost 3 bases, and 30 bases lay between the germline ends. The CDR3 loop reads CASRTRNGDNNIGFYEQYF. The CDR3 DNA sequence: TGTGCCAGCAGGACGAGGAATGGGGACAACAACATCGGGTTCTACGAGCAGTACTTC.

In this sample, this clone turned up once. The genes are TRBV4-1 and TRBJ1-2, with 8 bases identical to TRBD1. J gave up 4 bases and V 0 bases, and 10 bases lay outside the gene matches. This CDR3 is 17 amino acids long. Germline CDR1 is MGHRA and CDR2 is YSYEKL. The CDR3 nucleotides are TGCGCCAGCAGCCAAGACCCTGGACAGGGACAAGGCTATGGCTACACCTTC. This sequence encodes CASSQDPGQGQGYGYTF.

V gene TRBV6-5 combines with J gene TRBJ2-5; D is perhaps TRBD1 (6 bases). CDR3 size: 14 residues. The germline CDR1 and CDR2 sequences are MNHEY and SVGAGI. V was pared by 11 bases and J by 1 base, with 17 bases between. This CDR3 is CAAAAGAAQETQYF. CDR3 in DNA: TGTGCCGCGGCGGCAGGGGCGGCCCAAGAGACCCAGTACTTC.

The chain joins TRBV6-7 to TRBJ1-1; D not certain. TRBV6-7 belongs to the ORF category, with a function that is uncertain. This CDR3 region has 14 residues. The V gene lost 4 bases and the J gene lost 3 bases, with 12 bases spanning the gap. In DNA, the CDR3 is TGTGCCAGCAGTTCCTTCCTCCGAGACACTGAAGCTTTCTTT. Its protein product is CASSSFLRDTEAFF.

The genes are TRBV29-1 and TRBJ2-7; D is possibly TRBD2 (6 bases). In germline, CDR1 is SQVTM, CDR2 ANQGSEA. The germline V and J ends were trimmed by 5 bases and 0 bases, with 11 bases remaining between them. CDR3 length equals 13 residues. CDR3 DNA sequence: TGCAGCGTTTGGGGGGAAAGCTCCTACGAGCAGTACTTC. It is translated as CSVWGESSYEQYF.

This clone was recorded once. The chain carries TRBV3-1 (or the pseudogene TRBV3-2) and TRBJ2-7, with 7 bases lining up with TRBD2. This CDR3 contains 14 residues. V lost 4 bases, J lost 4 bases, and 7 bases stayed unmatched. Germline V gene data show CDR1 as LGHDT and CDR2 as YNNKEL (reference sequence). The chain's CDR3 is CASSPWEGEYEQYF. The CDR3 DNA sequence: TGTGCCAGCAGCCCCTGGGAGGGTGAATACGAGCAGTACTTC.

This clone was picked up one time. CDR3 loop: CASSRDRDTEAFF. The CDR3 coding sequence is TGTGCCAGCAGCCGGGACAGAGACACTGAAGCTTTCTTT. The chain couples TRBV7-3 to TRBJ1-1; 7 nucleotides line up with TRBD1. The CDR3 totals 13 residues. V lost 5 bases and J lost 3; bases outside the gene matches: 3. The germline V gene encodes CDR1 SGHTA and CDR2 FQGTGA.

The rearrangement links TRBV3-1 (or the pseudogene TRBV3-2) to TRBJ2-1, with a tentative D call TRBD2 (6 bases). V shed 5 bases and J shed 10 bases, with 12 bases lying between them. CDR3 size: 12 residues. In germline, CDR1 is LGHDT, CDR2 YNNKEL (reference sequence). The CDR3 nucleotides are TGTGCCAGCAGCGGGGATGGGAGGGAGCAGTTCTTC. The encoded protein is CASSGDGREQFF.

With regard to this clone: Additional DNA sequences in this sample encode the identical CDR3. V and J are TRBV7-2 and TRBJ1-1, with 8 bases lining up with TRBD1. The CDR3 loop spans 13 amino acids. Germline V lookup: CDR1 SGHTA, CDR2 FQGNSA. V lost 6 bases to trimming and J lost 3 bases; unmatched junction nucleotides: 3. CDR3 amino acids: CASSPQGDTEAFF. The CDR3 nucleotides are TGTGCCAGCAGTCCACAGGGGGACACTGAAGCTTTCTTT.

The chain uses TRBV2 and TRBJ2-7; the match to TRBD2 covers 13 bases. Unmatched junction bases numbered 4, after V lost 8 bases and J lost 3 bases. Germline values: CDR1 SNHLY, CDR2 FYNNEI. The CDR3 runs 14 residues. The CDR3 sequence: CASHGTSGIYEQYF. CDR3 DNA sequence: TGTGCCAGCCACGGGACTAGCGGGATCTACGAGCAGTACTTC.

The chain carries TRBV12-5 and TRBJ2-2; the D is unclear. This CDR3 contains 13 residues. V shed 0 bases and J shed 4 bases, with 3 bases lying between them. Germline CDR1 and CDR2: LGHNT and FRNRAP. The CDR3 region is CASGLVSTGELFF. In DNA form, the CDR3 reads TGTGCTAGTGGTTTGGTTAGCACCGGGGAGCTGTTTTTT.

In DNA, the CDR3 is TGTGCCATCAGTCCGAGACAGGGGATAGATACGCAGTATTTT. Amino acid sequence: CAISPRQGIDTQYF. J is TRBJ2-3 and V is TRBV10-3; 8 bases map to TRBD1. Trimming at V came to 5 bases and at J to 5 bases, leaving 6 bases not matched to a gene. Germline V CDR1 and CDR2: ENHRY, SYGVKD. CDR3 length: 14 amino acids.

V and J are TRBV29-1 and TRBJ2-1; no firm D call. V dropped 4 bases and J dropped 6 bases, with 13 bases sitting between them. CDR1 is SQVTM and CDR2 is ANQGSEA in the germline V gene. This CDR3 has 13 amino acids. The CDR3 sequence is CSVGRDTSNEQFF. The CDR3 coding sequence is TGCAGCGTTGGCCGTGACACATCCAATGAGCAGTTCTTC.

The chain links TRBV3-1 (or the pseudogene TRBV3-2) to TRBJ2-3; D not certain. V lost 4 bases and J lost 8, with 13 bases in between. The germline V gene encodes CDR1 LGHDT and CDR2 YNNKEL (reference sequence). The CDR3 has 13 amino acids. CDR3 in DNA: TGTGCCAGCAGCCCTTCCCGGGTATCTACGCAGTATTTT. Translated, it gives CASSPSRVSTQYF.

V usage is TRBV19 and J usage is TRBJ1-5; 8 bases fit TRBD1. In germline, CDR1 is LNHDA, CDR2 SQIVND (reference sequence). CDR3 size: 15 residues. Trimming cost V 6 bases and J 2 bases; bases outside gene matches: 6. The CDR3 DNA reads as TGTGCCAGTAGCCGCTCAGGGGGCGGCAATCAGCCCCAGCATTTT. Translation: CASSRSGGGNQPQHF.

The chain couples TRBV6-1 to TRBJ2-3, with D possibly matching TRBD1 (6 bases). Germline V gives CDR1 MNHNS, CDR2 SASEGT. The CDR3 spans 15 residues. V was cut by 3 bases and J by 3 bases, with 13 bases left in between. CDR3 DNA: TGTGCCAGCAGTGACGCGGCAGGGGTAACAGATACGCAGTATTTT. This translates into CASSDAAGVTDTQYF.

The gene calls are TRBV7-9 and TRBJ2-7; 9 nucleotides agree with TRBD1. The CDR3 length is 14 residues. The V and J ends lost 5 bases and 5 bases, in that order; junction bases with no gene match: 7. From germline, CDR1 is SEHNR and CDR2 FQNEAQ (reference sequence). The CDR3 protein is CASSPRDRDHEQYF. DNA for the CDR3: TGTGCCAGCAGCCCCCGGGACAGGGACCACGAGCAGTACTTC.

This clone was found once. This chain joins TRBV7-9 and TRBJ1-6; 9 nucleotides agree with TRBD1. CDR1 and CDR2 (germline): SEHNR, FQNEAQ (reference sequence). The trim removed 1 base at V and 12 bases at J, leaving 10 bases unmatched. The CDR3 totals 16 residues. The CDR3 DNA reads TGTGCCAGCAGCTTAGAGCCGGGACAGGGTAGGGGACCCCTCCACTTT. It encodes CASSLEPGQGRGPLHF.

The count of this clone is one. This sequence joins TRBV6-5 and TRBJ2-7; 7 bases are a match to TRBD1. J lost 6 bases, V lost 10 bases, and 12 bases had no gene match. This CDR3 spans 13 amino acids. Germline assignment: CDR1 MNHEY and CDR2 SVGAGI. The CDR3 reads CATRWRQGGEQYF. CDR3 DNA sequence: TGTGCCACCAGGTGGCGACAGGGTGGCGAGCAGTACTTC.

The chain couples TRBV15 to TRBJ1-5, with TRBD1 identical over 7 bases. The germline CDR1 and CDR2 sequences are LNHNV and YYDKDF (reference sequence). With 0 bases clipped from V and 6 bases from J, the junction kept 5 bases outside the gene matches. The CDR3 length is 15 residues. The DNA of the CDR3 is TGTGCCACCAGCAGAGATCAGGGGGACGGTCAGCCCCAGCATTTT. This encodes CATSRDQGDGQPQHF.

The genes are TRBV15 and TRBJ1-1; 9 positions match TRBD1. This CDR3 has 15 amino acids. With 5 bases clipped from V and 7 bases from J, the junction kept 11 bases outside the gene matches. CDR1 and CDR2 (germline): LNHNV, YYDKDF (reference sequence). The DNA of the CDR3 is TGTGCCACCAGCGTGGGTTACAGGGGGCCGAGTGAAGCTTTCTTT. It specifies CATSVGYRGPSEAFF.

The gene calls are TRBV7-2 and TRBJ2-5; D not resolved. This CDR3 comprises 13 residues. Between the trimmed V and J ends, which lost 2 bases and 1 base, there was a span of 5 bases. Germline CDR1 is SGHTA and CDR2 is FQGNSA. The CDR3 loop reads CASSLIFQETQYF. The CDR3, as DNA: TGTGCCAGCAGCTTAATCTTCCAAGAGACCCAGTACTTC.

The V gene is TRBV7-3, the J gene TRBJ2-1; TRBD2 aligns across 11 bases. The CDR3 consists of 18 residues. Trimming removed 1 base from V and 8 bases from J; junction bases left unmatched: 13. The germline V gene has CDR1 SGHTA and CDR2 FQGTGA. The chain's CDR3 is CASSLIQGTGTSGDEQFF. The CDR3 nucleotides read TGTGCCAGCAGCTTAATCCAAGGGACCGGGACTAGCGGCGATGAGCAGTTCTTC.

The V and J genes are TRBV7-9 and TRBJ2-3, with D hard to call. There are 13 residues in the CDR3. V lost 2 bases, J lost 0 bases, and 3 bases lay in between. Germline loops: CDR1 SEHNR, CDR2 FQNEAQ (reference sequence). The CDR3 DNA follows: TGTGCCAGCAGCTTACAGAGCACAGATACGCAGTATTTT. Translating gives CASSLQSTDTQYF.